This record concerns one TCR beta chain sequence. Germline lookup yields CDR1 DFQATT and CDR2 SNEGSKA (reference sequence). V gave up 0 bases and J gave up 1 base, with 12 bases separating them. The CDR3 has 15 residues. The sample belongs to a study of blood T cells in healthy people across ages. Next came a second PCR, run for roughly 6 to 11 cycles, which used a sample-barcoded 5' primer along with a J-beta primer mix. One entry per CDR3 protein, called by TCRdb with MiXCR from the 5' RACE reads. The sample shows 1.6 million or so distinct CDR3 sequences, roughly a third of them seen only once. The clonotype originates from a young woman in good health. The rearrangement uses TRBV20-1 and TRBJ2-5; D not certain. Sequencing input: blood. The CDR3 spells CSARDRLLGQETQYF. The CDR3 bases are TGCAGTGCTAGAGATAGGTTGCTGGGCCAAGAGACCCAGTACTTC.